The 27 T cell receptor beta chains in this list originate from one sample, sequenced in a study of T cells after posttransplantation cyclophosphamide. Busulfan-fludarabine conditioning, marrow transplant, and cyclophosphamide on days +3 and +4 were administered. Sequenced by immunoSEQ multiplex PCR; TCRdb stores in-frame clones only, minus some. This repertoire lists roughly 25,000 clones without singletons; 1.5% to 2% sits in the top ten. Sequencing was performed on PBMCs, taken after allogeneic stem cell transplant with posttransplant cyclophosphamide. The receptor source for this set is a male patient aged 18-29 years who received an allogeneic stem cell transplant from a related donor, was CMV-positive, and had no GVHD. The graft donor may have contributed some T cells.

This clone has at least ten counts. This chain links TRBV7-9 with TRBJ2-7; 9 bases match TRBD1. With 1 base clipped from V and 2 bases from J, the junction kept 3 bases outside the gene matches. The CDR3 length is 15 residues. CDR1 is SEHNR and CDR2 is FQNEAQ in the germline V gene (reference sequence). CDR3 nucleotide sequence: TGTGCCAGCAGCTTAGTGGGGACAGGGCCCTACGAGCAGTACTTC. The encoded protein is CASSLVGTGPYEQYF.

This clone was observed at least ten times. The chain employs TRBV6-1 and TRBJ2-7; 9 nucleotides align to TRBD2. Germline assignment: CDR1 MNHNS and CDR2 SASEGT. The CDR3 spans 16 residues. Trimming took 2 bases from V and 3 from J; bases not matched to a gene: 8. The CDR3 sequence: CASSEWIAGDIYEQYF. The CDR3 DNA follows: TGTGCCAGCAGTGAATGGATAGCGGGGGATATCTACGAGCAGTACTTC.

The table lists this clone with many counts. The CDR3 DNA reads TGTGCCAGCAGCCAAGATCCAGGGAAGGGAACCTACGAGCAGTACTTC. Amino acids: CASSQDPGKGTYEQYF. The chain recombines TRBV14 with TRBJ2-7, with D possibly being TRBD1 (5 bases). The CDR3 sequence is 16 residues long. Trimming removed 0 bases at V and 2 bases at J, with 14 bases between. Per germline, CDR1 SGHDN and CDR2 FVKESK.

This clone was observed many times. The V gene is TRBV4-1, the J gene TRBJ1-1, with D unresolved. V was clipped by 0 bases and J by 1 base, with 6 bases between them. Germline assignment: CDR1 MGHRA and CDR2 YSYEKL. This CDR3 region has 14 residues. CDR3 nucleotides: TGCGCCAGCAGCCAAGAGGAGGGGAACACTGAAGCTTTCTTT. Amino acid sequence: CASSQEEGNTEAFF.

This clone appeared many times. The chain combines TRBV5-1 with TRBJ2-1; TRBD2 might be the D (5 bases). The germline gives CDR1 SGHRS, CDR2 YFSETQ. There are 14 residues in the CDR3. Trimming left V 6 bases short and J 9 bases short, with 19 bases between. The CDR3 coding sequence is TGCGCCAGCACGAAAGGGCCTACTGAGGGTGAGCAGTTCTTC. Amino acid sequence: CASTKGPTEGEQFF.

There are many counts of this clone. The chain uses TRBV4-1 and TRBJ2-2; D might be TRBD2 (7 bases). The CDR3 extends over 17 amino acids. CDR1 and CDR2 (germline): MGHRA, YSYEKL. V was clipped by 4 bases and J by 7 bases, with 22 bases between them. Written as DNA, the CDR3 is TGCGCCAGCAGCCCCGAAAGGACGGGGGGCCGAGTCGGGGAGCTGTTTTTT. Translation gives CASSPERTGGRVGELFF.

Many counts were recorded for this clone. This chain connects TRBV27 to TRBJ2-3; TRBD1 matches at 7 bases. Germline trimming cut 5 bases from V and 6 bases from J; bases unmatched to any gene: 8. Germline loops: CDR1 MNHEY, CDR2 SMNVEV (reference sequence). The CDR3 consists of 14 residues. The CDR3 DNA reads as TGTGCCAGCAGTATCCGACAGGGTTCCGATACGCAGTATTTT. Its protein is CASSIRQGSDTQYF.

This clone was recorded at least ten times. This sequence joins TRBV30 and TRBJ1-5; the match to TRBD1 covers 7 bases. This CDR3 comprises 13 residues. The trim removed 0 bases at V and 7 bases at J, leaving 3 bases unmatched. Germline values: CDR1 GTSNPN, CDR2 SVGIG (reference sequence). The CDR3 reads CAWSVGGTQPQHF. CDR3 nucleotide sequence: TGTGCCTGGAGTGTAGGGGGCACCCAGCCCCAGCATTTT. The full variable domain, completed using reference TRBV30 and TRBJ1-5, is SQTIHQWPATLVQPVGSPLSLECTVEGTSNPNLYWYRQAAGRGLQLLFYSVGIGQISSEVPQNLSASRPQDRQFILSSKKLLLSDSGFYLCAWSVGGTQPQHFGDGTRLSIL.

This clone appeared many times. The chain is built from TRBV5-1 and TRBJ1-2; no definite D call. The V end was cut by 0 bases, the J end by 5 bases, with 14 bases between. Germline V lookup: CDR1 SGHRS, CDR2 YFSETQ. This CDR3 region has 15 residues. CDR3 protein: CASSLVAGGSYGYTF. As DNA, the CDR3 is TGCGCCAGCAGCTTGGTGGCGGGAGGAAGTTATGGCTACACCTTC.

This clone came up many times. This chain joins TRBV7-8 and TRBJ1-1; maybe TRBD1 (6 bases). Germline V gene lookup returns CDR1 SGHVS and CDR2 FQNEAQ. V shed 10 bases and J shed 4 bases, with 19 bases lying between them. The CDR3 runs to 14 residues. The CDR3 sequence: CATKDSHVTTEAFF. As DNA, the CDR3 is TGTGCCACCAAGGACAGCCACGTCACCACTGAAGCTTTCTTT.

Concerning this clone itself: A junction boundary mismatches the germline segment, possibly from a read error. The gene calls are TRBV13 and TRBJ2-2; maybe TRBD2 (5 bases). The CDR3 runs 13 residues. The V gene's germline CDR1 is PRHDT and CDR2 FYEKMQ (reference sequence). The CDR3 loop is CASSLLRHRGAVF. Here the CDR3 DNA reads TGTGCCAGCAGCCTATTACGACACCGGGGAGCTGTTTTT.

This clone was counted only a few times. Possible read error: a much larger clone is one base away. This rearrangement joins TRBV28 to TRBJ2-1; D is uncertain. The CDR3 totals 11 residues. CDR1 is MDHEN and CDR2 is SYDVKM in the germline V gene. CDR3 sequence (DNA): TGTGCCAGCAGGCGCCTTAATGAGCGGTTCTTC. As protein: CASRRLNERFF.

This clone was observed many times. This chain uses TRBV6-5 with TRBJ1-5, with D maybe TRBD1 (6 bases). Germline V gene sequence: CDR1 MNHEY, CDR2 SVGAGI. V was clipped by 4 bases and J by 6 bases, with 16 bases between them. This CDR3 is built from 15 residues. In DNA, the CDR3 is TGTGCCAGCAGTTCCGCTCGGGGGGCTAGTCAGCCCCAGCATTTT. Protein sequence: CASSSARGASQPQHF.

This clone was observed many times. The chain links TRBV6-1 to TRBJ2-7; 7 nucleotides match TRBD1. The CDR3 loop spans 12 amino acids. Trimming took 6 bases from V and 6 from J; bases not matched to a gene: 5. Germline CDR1 is MNHNS and CDR2 is SASEGT. CDR3 residues: CASSYNRGEQYF. In DNA, the CDR3 is TGTGCCAGCAGCTACAACAGGGGCGAGCAGTACTTC.

This clone was observed many times. V and J are TRBV4-3 and TRBJ1-1, with D possibly matching TRBD1 (6 bases). This CDR3 comprises 13 residues. The germline V and J ends were trimmed by 5 bases and 7 bases, with 14 bases remaining between them. Germline V gene data show CDR1 as LGHNA and CDR2 as YSLEER. CDR3 in amino acids: CASSALGTLEAFF. The CDR3 DNA follows: TGCGCCAGCAGCGCCCTTGGGACACTTGAAGCTTTCTTT.

In this sample, this clone turned up many times. The chain carries TRBV6-5 and TRBJ2-7, with D tentatively TRBD2 (6 bases). CDR1 is MNHEY, CDR2 SVGAGI, per germline. The V end was cut by 10 bases, the J end by 0 bases, with 16 bases between. CDR3 size: 14 residues. The CDR3 nucleotides read TGTGCCACCATCCCCGGGGGACCCTCCTACGAGCAGTACTTC. Amino acid sequence: CATIPGGPSYEQYF.

This clone was detected many times. The chain is built from TRBV9 and TRBJ1-2; TRBD1 might be the D (6 bases). The ends were cut back, 3 bases at V and 5 bases at J, with 14 bases in the middle. This CDR3 contains 14 residues. Germline V lookup: CDR1 SGDLS, CDR2 YYNGEE. In DNA, the CDR3 is TGTGCCAGCAGCGCCACAGGGTTACGGTATGGCTACACCTTC. It yields the protein CASSATGLRYGYTF.

There are many counts of this clone. This chain connects TRBV11-2 to TRBJ2-7; 9 bases are a match to TRBD1. The CDR3 is made up of 16 amino acids. With 1 base clipped from V and 6 bases from J, the junction kept 10 bases outside the gene matches. Germline assignment: CDR1 SGHAT and CDR2 FQNNGV. The CDR3 sequence: CASSLVPGTGYGEQYF. CDR3 sequence (DNA): TGTGCCAGCAGCTTAGTACCCGGGACAGGGTATGGCGAGCAGTACTTC.

This clone has a count of ten or more. The V gene is TRBV5-1, the J gene TRBJ2-1; 7 positions agree with TRBD1. The CDR3 covers 13 residues. Germline trimming cut 5 bases from V and 8 bases from J; bases unmatched to any gene: 7. Germline loops: CDR1 SGHRS, CDR2 YFSETQ. In DNA, the CDR3 is TGCGCCAGCAGTCCCGACAGGGTGCATGAGCAGTTCTTC. Its translation is CASSPDRVHEQFF.

This clone was recorded many times. The chain employs TRBV7-6 and TRBJ2-2, with TRBD2 matching over 13 bases. V gave up 5 bases and J gave up 5 bases; unmatched junction bases: 5. This CDR3 is 16 amino acids long. Germline lookup yields CDR1 SGHVS and CDR2 FNYEAQ. The DNA for the CDR3 is TGTGCCAGCAGCCGCGGACTAGCGGGAGTAACCGGGGAGCTGTTTTTT. Protein: CASSRGLAGVTGELFF. Variable domain in full (rest from reference TRBV7-6 and TRBJ2-2): GAGVSQSPRYKVTKRGQDVALRCDPISGHVSLYWYRQALGQGPEFLTYFNYEAQQDKSGLPNDRFSAERPEGSISTLTIQRTEQRDSAMYRCASSRGLAGVTGELFFGEGSRLTVL.

This clone was observed at least ten times. The chain carries TRBV27 and TRBJ2-7; 9 positions match TRBD2. This CDR3 contains 19 residues. Germline CDR1 and CDR2: MNHEY and SMNVEV (reference sequence). The ends lost 4 bases at V and 3 bases at J; junction bases unmatched: 19. Here the CDR3 reads CASSSLLGPGGRAFYEQYF. In DNA, the CDR3 is TGTGCCAGCAGTTCGTTATTGGGCCCTGGCGGGAGGGCTTTCTACGAGCAGTACTTC.

In this sample, this clone turned up many times. The CDR3 nucleotides read TGTGCCTGGAGTCCCGGACAGCGTGAAGCTTTCTTT. Protein: CAWSPGQREAFF. V gene TRBV30 combines with J gene TRBJ1-1; D is perhaps TRBD1 (6 bases). Trimming pared 2 bases from V and 7 bases from J, leaving 11 bases between. This CDR3 has 12 amino acids. Germline V gene lookup returns CDR1 GTSNPN and CDR2 SVGIG (reference sequence).

In its sample, this clone was seen many times. This chain connects TRBV7-8 to TRBJ2-5; a weak D match, TRBD2 (6 bases). Per germline, CDR1 SGHVS and CDR2 FQNEAQ. Trimming shortened V by 1 base and J by 3 bases, and 12 bases separated the two germline ends. The CDR3 runs to 15 residues. CDR3 protein: CASSLVGGVKETQYF. CDR3 sequence (DNA): TGTGCCAGCAGCTTAGTCGGAGGGGTGAAAGAGACCCAGTACTTC. The entire variable domain, with the rest obtained from reference TRBV7-8 and TRBJ2-5, is as follows: GAGVSQSPRYKVAKRGQDVALRCDPISGHVSLFWYQQALGQGPEFLTYFQNEAQLDKSGLPSDRFFAERPEGSVSTLKIQRTQQEDSAVYLCASSLVGGVKETQYFGPGTRLLVL.

This clone was recorded many times. CDR3 residues: CASSFGIFYEQYF. CDR3 sequence (DNA): TGTGCCAGCAGCTTTGGCATCTTCTACGAGCAGTACTTC. The chain couples TRBV7-9 to TRBJ2-7; D is ambiguous. The germline V gene encodes CDR1 SEHNR and CDR2 FQNEAQ (reference sequence). This CDR3 comprises 13 residues. The V gene lost 3 bases and the J gene lost 3 bases, with 9 bases spanning the gap. The full variable domain, its missing parts supplied by reference TRBV7-9 and TRBJ2-7, is DTGVSQNPRHKITKRGQNVTFRCDPISEHNRLYWYRQTLGQGPEFLTYFQNEAQLEKSRLLSDRFSAERPKGSFSTLEIQRTEQGDSAMYLCASSFGIFYEQYFGPGTRLTVT.

This clone was detected many times. This sequence joins TRBV19 and TRBJ2-1; TRBD1 agrees at 7 bases. The trim removed 5 bases at V and 7 bases at J, leaving 17 bases unmatched. The germline V gene has CDR1 LNHDA and CDR2 SQIVND (reference sequence). The CDR3 is made up of 17 amino acids. The CDR3 region has the DNA TGTGCCAGTAGTCCCCGAGGGGGCCTAGCATTAAGTAATGAGCAGTTCTTC. Protein sequence: CASSPRGGLALSNEQFF.

At least ten counts were recorded for this clone. Mismatch with germline at one junction end may stem from a read error. The same CDR3 is also encoded by other DNA sequences in this sample. This chain connects TRBV11-2 to TRBJ2-3; maybe TRBD1 (6 bases). The CDR3 length is 16 residues. Looked up from germline, CDR1 is SGHAT and CDR2 is FQNNGV. CDR3 sequence reads: CASSYRDTYSTDTQYF. The CDR3 DNA sequence: TGTGCCAGCAGCTACCGGGACACCTATAGCACAGATACACAGTATTTT.

This clone has a count of ten or more. The chain combines TRBV7-9 with TRBJ1-2; maybe TRBD1 (5 bases). Germline CDR1 reads SEHNR; CDR2 reads FQNEAQ (reference sequence). The CDR3 extends over 16 amino acids. V lost 3 bases and J 4 bases, leaving 18 bases between the germline ends. The CDR3, as DNA: TGTGCCAGCAGCTTCCGCAGTCTCGGACATCCCTATGGCTACACCTTC. This gives the protein CASSFRSLGHPYGYTF.